This TCR beta chain was captured by sequencing in a study of blood T cells in healthy people across ages. Concerning this clonotype: Its matching antigen is unknown.

A J-beta primer mix and a sample-barcoded 5' primer were used in a second PCR of roughly 6 to 12 cycles. No fewer than 2.5 million CDR3-containing paired-end reads came from each sample. MiXCR was run by TCRdb on the 5' RACE reads, yielding one entry per CDR3 protein. The sample has about 600,000 distinct CDR3 sequences; around 50% are singletons. General study findings and limits: Since the PBMCs were unsorted, naive and antigen-experienced cells could not be conclusively compared. When set beside aged donors, long-lived donors presented more naive CD4+ cells and higher diversity.

The CDR3 length is 13 residues. V gave up 11 bases and J gave up 11 bases, with 24 bases separating them. The sequencing sample was made of blood. This chain joins TRBV12-3 or TRBV12-4 and TRBJ2-5, with D perhaps TRBD2 (6 bases). The source of this sequence is a man of 80 years or more in good health. Written as DNA, the CDR3 is TGTGCCGGCCGATTAGCGGCCCTACGAGAGCAGTACTTC. Translated: CAGRLAALREQYF.